This T cell receptor beta chain was identified in a study of CD8 T cells in Susac syndrome. Through negative isolation, CD4+ and CD8+ T cells were obtained, while TEMRA cells were enriched using FACS. When the RNA was reverse transcribed, random hexamers were used with an input of roughly 0.5 to 1 ug. Amplification of TCR beta CDR3 was carried out by immunoSEQ multiplex PCR, which covered 54 Vbeta and 13 Jbeta segments. In TCRdb, the immunoSEQ multiplex PCR reads were re-called with MiXCR into one record per CDR3 protein. The top ten clones hold less than 0.095% of a sample with around 140,000 distinct CDR3 sequences, approximately 93% of them seen once. The J segment lost 5 bases and the V segment lost 7 bases, leaving 8 bases of the junction unmatched. This CDR3 contains 13 residues. CDR1 and CDR2 (germline): SNHLY, FYNNEI.

The sequenced sample was CD4+ T cells from PBMCs. The TCR was taken from a human donor in good health. The V gene is TRBV2, the J gene TRBJ2-7, with 7 positions matching TRBD2. CDR3 bases: TGTGCCAGCACTGAGACTAGCTACCACGAGCAGTACTTC. It codes for CASTETSYHEQYF.